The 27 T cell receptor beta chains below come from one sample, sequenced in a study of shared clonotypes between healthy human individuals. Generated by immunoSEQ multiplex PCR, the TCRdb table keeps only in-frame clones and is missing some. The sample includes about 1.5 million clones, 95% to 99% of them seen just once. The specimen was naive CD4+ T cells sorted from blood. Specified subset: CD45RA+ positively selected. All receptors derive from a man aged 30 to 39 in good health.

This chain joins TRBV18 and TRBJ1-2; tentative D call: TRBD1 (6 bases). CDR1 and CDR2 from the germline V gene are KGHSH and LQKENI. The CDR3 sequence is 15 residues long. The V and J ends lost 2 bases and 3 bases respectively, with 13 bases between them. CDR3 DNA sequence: TGTGCCAGCTCACCAAAGGCCCCAGGGGACTATGGCTACACCTTC. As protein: CASSPKAPGDYGYTF.

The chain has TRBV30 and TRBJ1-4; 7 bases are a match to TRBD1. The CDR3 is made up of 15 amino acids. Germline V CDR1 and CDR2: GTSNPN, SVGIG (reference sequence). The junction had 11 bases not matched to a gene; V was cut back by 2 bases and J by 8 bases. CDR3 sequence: CAWSTRGAWSEKLFF. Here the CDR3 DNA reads TGTGCCTGGAGTACCAGGGGGGCCTGGAGCGAAAAACTGTTTTTT. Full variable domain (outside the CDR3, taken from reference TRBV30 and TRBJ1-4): SQTIHQWPATLVQPVGSPLSLECTVEGTSNPNLYWYRQAAGRGLQLLFYSVGIGQISSEVPQNLSASRPQDRQFILSSKKLLLSDSGFYLCAWSTRGAWSEKLFFGSGTQLSVL.

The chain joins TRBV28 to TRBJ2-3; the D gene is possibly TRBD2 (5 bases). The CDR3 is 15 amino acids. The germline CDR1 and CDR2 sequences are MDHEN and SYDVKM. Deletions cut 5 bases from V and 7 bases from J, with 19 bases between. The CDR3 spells CASSLTRRVQNTQYF. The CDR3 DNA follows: TGTGCCAGCAGTCTAACTAGACGGGTTCAAAATACGCAGTATTTT.

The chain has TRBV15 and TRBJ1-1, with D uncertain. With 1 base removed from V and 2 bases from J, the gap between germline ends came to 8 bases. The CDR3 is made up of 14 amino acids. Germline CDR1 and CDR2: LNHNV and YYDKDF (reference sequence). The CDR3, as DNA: TGTGCCACCAGCAGAGTTCAGAAAAACACTGAAGCTTTCTTT. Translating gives CATSRVQKNTEAFF.

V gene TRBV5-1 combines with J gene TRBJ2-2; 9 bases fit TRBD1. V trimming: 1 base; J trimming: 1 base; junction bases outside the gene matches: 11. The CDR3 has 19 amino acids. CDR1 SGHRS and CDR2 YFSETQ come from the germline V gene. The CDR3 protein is CASSLLGTGFPGNTGELFF. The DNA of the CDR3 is TGCGCCAGCAGCTTGTTAGGGACAGGGTTCCCTGGGAACACCGGGGAGCTGTTTTTT.

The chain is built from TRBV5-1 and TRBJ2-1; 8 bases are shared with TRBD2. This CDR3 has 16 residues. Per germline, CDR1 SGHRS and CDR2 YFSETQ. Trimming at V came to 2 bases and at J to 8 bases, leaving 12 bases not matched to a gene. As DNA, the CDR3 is TGCGCCAGCAGCTTACCTTCCTCCGGGACTAGTTATGAGCAGTTCTTC. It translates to CASSLPSSGTSYEQFF.

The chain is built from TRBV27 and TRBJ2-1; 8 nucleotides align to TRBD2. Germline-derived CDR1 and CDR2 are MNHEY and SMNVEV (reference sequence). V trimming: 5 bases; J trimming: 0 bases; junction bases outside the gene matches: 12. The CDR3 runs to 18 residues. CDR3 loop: CASSPQPIGRASYNEQFF. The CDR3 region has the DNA TGTGCCAGCAGTCCCCAACCTATCGGGAGGGCCTCCTACAATGAGCAGTTCTTC.

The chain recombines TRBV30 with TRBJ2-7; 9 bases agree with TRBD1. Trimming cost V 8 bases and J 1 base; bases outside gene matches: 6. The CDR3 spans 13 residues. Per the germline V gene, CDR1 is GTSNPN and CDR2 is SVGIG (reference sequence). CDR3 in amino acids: CAGGTGYSYEQYF. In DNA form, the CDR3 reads TGTGCCGGGGGGACAGGGTATTCCTACGAGCAGTACTTC.

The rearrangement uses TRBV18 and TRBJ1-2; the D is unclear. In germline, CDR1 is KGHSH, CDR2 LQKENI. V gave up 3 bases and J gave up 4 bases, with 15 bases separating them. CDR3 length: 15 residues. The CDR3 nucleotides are TGTGCCAGCTCACCGGGAGCCTTTCAGGTCTATGGCTACACCTTC. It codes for CASSPGAFQVYGYTF.

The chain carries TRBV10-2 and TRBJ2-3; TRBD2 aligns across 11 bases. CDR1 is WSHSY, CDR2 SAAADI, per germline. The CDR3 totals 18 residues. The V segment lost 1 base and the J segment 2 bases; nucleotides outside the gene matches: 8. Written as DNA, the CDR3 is TGCGCCAGCAGTGAGTTCCCTATAGCGGGAGGGTACACAGATACGCAGTATTTT. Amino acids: CASSEFPIAGGYTDTQYF.

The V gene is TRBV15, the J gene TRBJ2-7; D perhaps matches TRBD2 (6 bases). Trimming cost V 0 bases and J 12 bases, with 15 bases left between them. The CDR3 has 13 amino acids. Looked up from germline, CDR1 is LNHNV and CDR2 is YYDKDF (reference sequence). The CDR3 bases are TGTGCCACCAGCAGAGACCCCCGGGACTTGCGGTACTTC. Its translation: CATSRDPRDLRYF.

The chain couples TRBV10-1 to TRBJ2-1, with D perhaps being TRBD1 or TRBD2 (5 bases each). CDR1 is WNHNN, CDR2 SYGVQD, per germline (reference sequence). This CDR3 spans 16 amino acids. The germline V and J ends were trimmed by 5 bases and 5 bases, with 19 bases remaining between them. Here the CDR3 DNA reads TGCGCCAGCAGTCTTACAGTCGGGCGAGGGGACAATGAGCAGTTCTTC. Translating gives CASSLTVGRGDNEQFF.

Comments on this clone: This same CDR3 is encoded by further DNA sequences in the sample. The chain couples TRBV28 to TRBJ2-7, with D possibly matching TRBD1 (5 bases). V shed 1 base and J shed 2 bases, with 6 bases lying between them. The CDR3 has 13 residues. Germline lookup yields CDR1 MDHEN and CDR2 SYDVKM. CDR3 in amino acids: CASSLSGTYEQYF. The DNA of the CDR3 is TGTGCCAGCAGTTTATCAGGGACCTACGAGCAGTACTTC.

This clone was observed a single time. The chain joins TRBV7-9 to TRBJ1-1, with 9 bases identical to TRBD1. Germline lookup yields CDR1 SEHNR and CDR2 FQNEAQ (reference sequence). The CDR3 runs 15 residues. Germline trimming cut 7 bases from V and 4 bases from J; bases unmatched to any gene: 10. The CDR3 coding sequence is TGTGCCAGCACCAATTCCGACAGGGGGGTCACTGAAGCTTTCTTT. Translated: CASTNSDRGVTEAFF.

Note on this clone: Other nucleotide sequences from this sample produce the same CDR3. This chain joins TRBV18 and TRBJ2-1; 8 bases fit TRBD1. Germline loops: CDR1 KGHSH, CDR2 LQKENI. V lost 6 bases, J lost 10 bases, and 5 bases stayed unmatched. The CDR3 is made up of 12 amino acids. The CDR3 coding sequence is TGTGCCAGCTCGCCGACAGGGGACGAGCAGTTCTTC. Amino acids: CASSPTGDEQFF.

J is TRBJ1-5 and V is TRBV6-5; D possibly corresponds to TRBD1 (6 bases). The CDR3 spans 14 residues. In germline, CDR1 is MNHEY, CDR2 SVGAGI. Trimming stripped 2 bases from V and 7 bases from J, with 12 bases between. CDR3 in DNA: TGTGCCAGCAGTTACGTACAGGGAGGACAGCCCCAGCATTTT. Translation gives CASSYVQGGQPQHF.

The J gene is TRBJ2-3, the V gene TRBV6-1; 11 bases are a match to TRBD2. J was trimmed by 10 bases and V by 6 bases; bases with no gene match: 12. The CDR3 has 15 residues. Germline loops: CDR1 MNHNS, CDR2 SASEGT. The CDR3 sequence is CASSATSGTPYSQYF. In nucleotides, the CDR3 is TGTGCCAGCAGCGCGACTAGCGGGACTCCTTATTCGCAGTATTTT.

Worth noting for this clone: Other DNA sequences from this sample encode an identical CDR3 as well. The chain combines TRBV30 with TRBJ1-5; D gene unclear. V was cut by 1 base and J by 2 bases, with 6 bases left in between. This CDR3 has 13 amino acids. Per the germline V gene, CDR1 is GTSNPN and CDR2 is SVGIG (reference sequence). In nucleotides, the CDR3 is TGTGCCTGGAGTGATCAGGGCAATCAGCCCCAGCATTTT. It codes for CAWSDQGNQPQHF.

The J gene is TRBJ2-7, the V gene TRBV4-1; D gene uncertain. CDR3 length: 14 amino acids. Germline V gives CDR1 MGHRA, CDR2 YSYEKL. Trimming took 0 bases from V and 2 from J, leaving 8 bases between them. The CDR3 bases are TGCGCCAGCAGCCAAGATAGCACTACCTACGAGCAGTACTTC. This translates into CASSQDSTTYEQYF.

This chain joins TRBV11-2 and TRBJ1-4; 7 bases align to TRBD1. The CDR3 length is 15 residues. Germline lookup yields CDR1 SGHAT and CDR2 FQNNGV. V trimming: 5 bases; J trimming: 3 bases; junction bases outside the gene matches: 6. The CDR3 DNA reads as TGTGCCAGCAGCGCCGGACAGGCCCCTAATGAAAAACTGTTTTTT. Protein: CASSAGQAPNEKLFF.

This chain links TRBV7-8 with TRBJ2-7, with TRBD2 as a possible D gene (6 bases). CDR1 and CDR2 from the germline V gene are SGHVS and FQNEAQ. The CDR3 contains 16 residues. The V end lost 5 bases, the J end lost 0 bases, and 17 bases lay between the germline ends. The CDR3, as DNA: TGTGCCAGCAGCCCCCGTGCGGGGACCACCTCCTACGAGCAGTACTTC. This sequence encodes CASSPRAGTTSYEQYF.

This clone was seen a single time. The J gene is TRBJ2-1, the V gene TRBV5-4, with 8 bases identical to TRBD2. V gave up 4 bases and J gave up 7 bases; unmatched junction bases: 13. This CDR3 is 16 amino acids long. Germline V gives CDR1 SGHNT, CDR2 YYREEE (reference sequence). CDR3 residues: CASSEESSGSSNEQFF. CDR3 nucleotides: TGTGCCAGCAGCGAAGAGTCGAGCGGGAGTAGTAATGAGCAGTTCTTC.

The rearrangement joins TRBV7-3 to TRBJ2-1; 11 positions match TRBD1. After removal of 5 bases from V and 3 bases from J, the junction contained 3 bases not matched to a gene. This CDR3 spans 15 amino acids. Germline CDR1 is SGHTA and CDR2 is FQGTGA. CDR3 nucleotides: TGTGCCAGCAGCCCCGGGACAGGGGGCTACAATGAGCAGTTCTTC. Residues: CASSPGTGGYNEQFF.

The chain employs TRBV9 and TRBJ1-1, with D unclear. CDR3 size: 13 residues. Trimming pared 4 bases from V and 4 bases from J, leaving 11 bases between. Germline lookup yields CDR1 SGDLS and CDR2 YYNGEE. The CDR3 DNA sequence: TGTGCCAGCAGCCCCAGACCGTTCACTGAAGCTTTCTTT. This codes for CASSPRPFTEAFF.

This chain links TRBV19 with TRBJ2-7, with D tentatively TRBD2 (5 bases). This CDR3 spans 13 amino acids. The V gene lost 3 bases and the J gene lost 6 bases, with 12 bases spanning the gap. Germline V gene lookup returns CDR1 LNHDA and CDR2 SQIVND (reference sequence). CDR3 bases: TGTGCCAGTAGTATGACCGAGGGCAGCGAGCAGTACTTC. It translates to CASSMTEGSEQYF.

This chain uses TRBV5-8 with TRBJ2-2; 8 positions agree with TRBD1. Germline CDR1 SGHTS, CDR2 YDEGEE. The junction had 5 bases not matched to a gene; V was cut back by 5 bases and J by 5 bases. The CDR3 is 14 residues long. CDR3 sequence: CASSRDRITGELFF. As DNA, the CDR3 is TGTGCCAGCAGTCGGGACAGGATAACCGGGGAGCTGTTTTTT.

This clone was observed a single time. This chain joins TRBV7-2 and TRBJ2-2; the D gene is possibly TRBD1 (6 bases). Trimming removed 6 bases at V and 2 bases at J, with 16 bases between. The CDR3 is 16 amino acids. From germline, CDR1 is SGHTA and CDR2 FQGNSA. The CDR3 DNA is TGTGCCAGCAGACCATCGGGGACAACTAACACCGGGGAGCTGTTTTTT. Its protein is CASRPSGTTNTGELFF.